The 21 T cell receptor beta chains listed next were all sequenced from one sample in a study of T-cell reconstitution after alpha-beta-depleted transplantation in children. Preparation of the TCRbeta library was carried out with unique molecular identifiers. MiXCR was run by TCRdb on the PCR reads, yielding one entry per CDR3 protein. The sample lists just under 150,000 distinct CDR3 sequences; around 8.8% were seen once. Sequences were derived from PBMCs, mostly from graft donor cells, sampled 180 days after TCRalphabeta/CD19-depleted stem cell transplant. All receptors derive from a female patient aged 2-10 years who had a stem cell transplant for congenital amegakaryocytic thrombocytopenia, so the T cells may come from the graft donor.

This clonotype was recorded many times. This chain connects TRBV5-1 to TRBJ2-1; no firm D call. Trimming stripped 5 bases from V and 5 bases from J, with 11 bases between. In germline, CDR1 is SGHRS, CDR2 YFSETQ. The CDR3 length is 13 residues. Written as DNA, the CDR3 is TGCGCCAGCAGGGCTATAGCAAACAATGAGCAGTTCTTC. It yields the protein CASRAIANNEQFF.

This clonotype occurred many times. The chain recombines TRBV20-1 with TRBJ1-1; tentative D call: TRBD1 (5 bases). This CDR3 region has 14 residues. Per germline, CDR1 DFQATT and CDR2 SNEGSKA (reference sequence). Trimming stripped 6 bases from V and 1 base from J, with 15 bases between. The CDR3 loop is CSASRAGRNTEAFF. CDR3 DNA sequence: TGCAGTGCGAGTAGGGCAGGGCGGAACACTGAAGCTTTCTTT.

V gene TRBV5-4 combines with J gene TRBJ2-7; D remains unclear. V lost 3 bases and J lost 6, with 22 bases in between. The CDR3 has 16 residues. Germline CDR1 and CDR2: SGHNT and YYREEE (reference sequence). As DNA, the CDR3 is TGTGCCAGCAGCTCAGGACGTTCGGGCACCCGTAGCGAGCAGTACTTC. Encoded protein: CASSSGRSGTRSEQYF.

This rearrangement joins TRBV5-1 to TRBJ2-1; D might be TRBD1 (6 bases). CDR1 SGHRS and CDR2 YFSETQ come from the germline V gene. Trimming took off 0 bases at V and 11 bases at J, with 18 bases between the two ends. The CDR3 has 15 amino acids. The CDR3 bases are TGCGCCAGCAGCTTGGGACAGGACCTCGAATGGAAGCAGTTCTTC. It encodes CASSLGQDLEWKQFF.

This clonotype was detected a few times. This sequence joins TRBV7-6 and TRBJ2-5, with D possibly TRBD2 on 5 matching bases. The CDR3 is made up of 18 amino acids. Germline assignment: CDR1 SGHVS and CDR2 FNYEAQ. V lost 6 bases, J lost 2 bases, and 25 bases lay in between. This CDR3 is CASSKGPWLAGRQETQYF. The CDR3 DNA sequence: TGTGCCAGCAGTAAAGGTCCATGGCTAGCCGGGCGGCAAGAGACCCAGTACTTC.

The chain has TRBV5-1 and TRBJ2-1; 13 bases agree with TRBD2. CDR1 is SGHRS and CDR2 is YFSETQ in the germline V gene. V trimming: 3 bases; J trimming: 10 bases; junction bases outside the gene matches: 7. This CDR3 is 15 amino acids long. The CDR3 sequence is CASSSTSGGAGEQFF. CDR3 coding DNA: TGCGCCAGCAGCTCTACTAGCGGGGGGGCCGGGGAGCAGTTCTTC.

The V call is TRBV10-3, the J call TRBJ2-3, with a tentative D call TRBD2 (6 bases). The germline gives CDR1 ENHRY, CDR2 SYGVKD. Trimming cost V 4 bases and J 1 base, with 12 bases left between them. This CDR3 spans 15 amino acids. In DNA form, the CDR3 reads TGTGCCATCAGTGGAAGTAGCGGACGCACAGATACGCAGTATTTT. It specifies CAISGSSGRTDTQYF.

This clonotype was counted ten times or more. This chain uses TRBV9 with TRBJ2-5; 12 bases line up with TRBD2. Germline CDR1 is SGDLS and CDR2 is YYNGEE. This CDR3 is 15 amino acids long. Trimming removed 4 bases from V and 5 bases from J; junction bases left unmatched: 6. CDR3 sequence reads: CASSPSGGVLETQYF. In nucleotides, the CDR3 is TGTGCCAGCAGCCCTAGCGGGGGGGTGTTGGAGACCCAGTACTTC.

This clonotype was observed a few times. This chain uses TRBV30 with TRBJ1-6; D remains unclear. The CDR3 extends over 10 amino acids. Between the trimmed V and J ends, which lost 6 bases and 10 bases, there was a span of 7 bases. From germline, CDR1 is GTSNPN and CDR2 SVGIG (reference sequence). CDR3 loop: CACGISPLHF. The CDR3 DNA sequence: TGTGCCTGCGGGATCTCACCCCTCCACTTT.

V usage is TRBV5-4 and J usage is TRBJ1-2; maybe TRBD1 (6 bases). This CDR3 is built from 16 residues. Germline assignment: CDR1 SGHNT and CDR2 YYREEE (reference sequence). V was pared by 2 bases and J by 2 bases, with 16 bases between. DNA for the CDR3: TGTGCCAGCAGCTTACCGAAACCCAGGGGAAACTATGGCTACACCTTC. Translating gives CASSLPKPRGNYGYTF. Full variable domain (outside the CDR3, taken from reference TRBV5-4 and TRBJ1-2): ETGVTQSPTHLIKTRGQQVTLRCSSQSGHNTVSWYQQALGQGPQFIFQYYREEENGRGNFPPRFSGLQFPNYSSELNVNALELDDSALYLCASSLPKPRGNYGYTFGSGTRLTVV.

This clonotype showed up many times. The chain has TRBV6-1 and TRBJ2-1; weak D call: TRBD1 (6 bases). There are 15 residues in the CDR3. Germline CDR1 and CDR2: MNHNS and SASEGT. V shed 6 bases and J shed 2 bases, with 14 bases lying between them. Written as DNA, the CDR3 is TGTGCCAGCAGCCTAACAGGGATCACCTACAATGAGCAGTTCTTC. It codes for CASSLTGITYNEQFF.

This clonotype came up many times. V and J are TRBV12-3 or TRBV12-4 and TRBJ2-1, with a weak D call TRBD1 (5 bases). The CDR3 loop spans 14 amino acids. V lost 2 bases and J lost 7, with 12 bases in between. CDR3 in amino acids: CASSLPPQGNEQFF. The CDR3 DNA reads TGTGCCAGCAGTTTACCGCCCCAGGGAAATGAGCAGTTCTTC.

This clonotype was counted at least ten times. This chain joins TRBV5-4 and TRBJ2-2; 7 nucleotides align to TRBD2. V shed 6 bases, J shed 6 bases, and the junction held 8 bases outside the gene matches. The CDR3 runs to 14 residues. Germline lookup yields CDR1 SGHNT and CDR2 YYREEE (reference sequence). The CDR3 coding sequence is TGTGCCAGCATCGGGACTAATGGCGCCGGGGAGCTGTTTTTT. Translating gives CASIGTNGAGELFF.

There are many counts of this clonotype. The CDR3, as DNA: TGCGCCAGCAGCCAGGGACAGGGACATTCACCCCTCCACTTT. It encodes CASSQGQGHSPLHF. The chain joins TRBV4-3 to TRBJ1-6, with TRBD1 matching over 9 bases. The germline CDR1 and CDR2 sequences are LGHNA and YSLEER. V was clipped by 3 bases and J by 8 bases; unmatched bases: 2. This CDR3 has 14 amino acids.

This clonotype has a count of ten or more. The chain carries TRBV28 and TRBJ2-1; 8 bases map to TRBD2. The junction had 7 bases not matched to a gene; V was cut back by 3 bases and J by 0 bases. CDR1 and CDR2 from the germline V gene are MDHEN and SYDVKM. This CDR3 has 17 residues. In DNA form, the CDR3 reads TGTGCCAGCAGTTTCCTTGGGCTAGCGGGCTCCTACAATGAGCAGTTCTTC. Residues: CASSFLGLAGSYNEQFF. The whole variable domain, filled in from reference TRBV28 and TRBJ2-1, reads DVKVTQSSRYLVKRTGEKVFLECVQDMDHENMFWYRQDPGLGLRLIYFSYDVKMKEKGDIPEGYSVSREKKERFSLILESASTNQTSMYLCASSFLGLAGSYNEQFFGPGTRLTVL.

This clonotype was observed at least ten times. The V call is TRBV6-5, the J call TRBJ2-5, with D possibly TRBD1 on 6 matching bases. Germline loops: CDR1 MNHEY, CDR2 SVGAGI. Trimming removed 4 bases from V and 14 bases from J, with 17 bases in between. CDR3 size: 12 residues. DNA of the CDR3: TGTGCCAGCAGTTCCGACAGGCAGACCAATTACTTC. Its translation is CASSSDRQTNYF.

This clonotype has a handful of counts. This rearrangement joins TRBV6-1 to TRBJ2-2; perhaps TRBD2 as D (6 bases). CDR1 is MNHNS, CDR2 SASEGT, per germline. The length of the CDR3 is 16 residues. Trimming took off 6 bases at V and 0 bases at J, with 14 bases between the two ends. The CDR3: CASRENGGANTGELFF. As DNA, the CDR3 is TGTGCCAGCAGAGAGAACGGGGGAGCGAACACCGGGGAGCTGTTTTTT.

This clonotype was recorded at least ten times. The chain uses TRBV5-4 and TRBJ2-3, with 8 bases lining up with TRBD1. V lost 0 bases and J lost 5; bases outside the gene matches: 2. Germline V gene lookup returns CDR1 SGHNT and CDR2 YYREEE (reference sequence). This CDR3 is built from 14 residues. CDR3 protein: CASSLGGTGDTQYF. DNA of the CDR3: TGTGCCAGCAGCTTGGGTGGGACAGGAGATACGCAGTATTTT. Drawing the rest from reference TRBV5-4 and TRBJ2-3, the complete variable domain is ETGVTQSPTHLIKTRGQQVTLRCSSQSGHNTVSWYQQALGQGPQFIFQYYREEENGRGNFPPRFSGLQFPNYSSELNVNALELDDSALYLCASSLGGTGDTQYFGPGTRLTVL.

This clonotype has a count of ten or more. The gene calls are TRBV5-1 and TRBJ2-5, with 10 positions matching TRBD2. Germline V CDR1 and CDR2: SGHRS, YFSETQ. V shed 1 base, J shed 9 bases, and the junction held 6 bases outside the gene matches. This CDR3 is built from 14 residues. CDR3 amino acids: CASSLTSGVIAQYF. As DNA, the CDR3 is TGCGCCAGCAGCTTGACTAGCGGGGTGATTGCCCAGTACTTC.

This clonotype was seen at least ten times. This rearrangement joins TRBV20-1 to TRBJ2-3, with 10 bases identical to TRBD2. V was clipped by 2 bases and J by 4 bases; unmatched bases: 3. Looked up from germline, CDR1 is DFQATT and CDR2 is SNEGSKA (reference sequence). This CDR3 spans 14 amino acids. The CDR3 nucleotides are TGCAGTGCTAGATGGAGCGGGAGGGCAGATACGCAGTATTTT. It specifies CSARWSGRADTQYF.

As concerns this clonotype: A read error may be the cause here, since a much bigger clone is one base away. The genes are TRBV5-1 and TRBJ2-7, with D perhaps TRBD1 (5 bases). The germline CDR1 and CDR2 sequences are SGHRS and YFSETQ. The length of the CDR3 is 17 residues. Trimming removed 0 bases from V and 9 bases from J, with 25 bases in between. CDR3 loop: CASSLEAPRTGPRGQYF. The CDR3 region has the DNA TGCGCCAGCAGCTTGGAAGCCCCGCGGACGGGCCCTAGGGGGCAGTACTTC. The full variable domain, its missing parts supplied by reference TRBV5-1 and TRBJ2-7, is KAGVTQTPRYLIKTRGQQVTLSCSPISGHRSVSWYQQTPGQGLQFLFEYFSETQRNKGNFPGRFSGRQFSNSRSEMNVSTLELGDSALYLCASSLEAPRTGPRGQYFGPGTRLTVT.